One sample yielded the 16 T cell receptor beta chains listed below, sequenced in a study of blood T cell repertoires in COVID-19 (dated by TCRdb to 2018 to 2020). The library was prepared using the immunoSEQ multiplex PCR assay. Here the immuneACCESS table is served through TCRdb, limited to in-frame sequences with V and J called. Missing clones are a known gap in these copies; in checked studies unresolved V genes cover under half, and the rest lacks a known reason. This sample has hundreds of thousands of clones in its table, and 87% of those were observed once. Roughly 2.3% of the sample lies in the top ten. The sequencing input was peripheral blood. The origin of the receptors is a man between 18 and 29 years old with active or convalescent COVID-19.

V is TRBV7-9 and J is TRBJ2-7; TRBD1 matches 9 bases. Germline assignment: CDR1 SEHNR and CDR2 FQNEAQ (reference sequence). The junction had 9 bases not matched to a gene; V was cut back by 6 bases and J by 6 bases. The CDR3 is 14 residues long. DNA of the CDR3: TGTGCCAGCAGTCTTTTGGGACAGGGTGCCGAGCAGTACTTC. Protein sequence: CASSLLGQGAEQYF.

This clone was seen a handful of times. This sequence joins TRBV5-6 and TRBJ1-2; TRBD1 matches at 9 bases. This CDR3 region has 13 residues. Germline V lookup: CDR1 SGHDT, CDR2 YYEEEE. Losses at the gene ends were 4 bases for V and 8 bases for J; bases not matched to a gene: 6. CDR3 protein: CASSLGQGGGYTF. The DNA of the CDR3 is TGTGCCAGCAGCCTGGGACAGGGAGGCGGCTACACCTTC.

This clone was detected only once. The gene calls are TRBV5-1 and TRBJ1-6; no definite D call. Trimming shortened V by 4 bases and J by 10 bases, and 15 bases separated the two germline ends. The CDR3 totals 14 residues. Germline CDR1 reads SGHRS; CDR2 reads YFSETQ. CDR3 DNA: TGCGCCAGCAGCGGAGGAGGTGGAGGGTCACCCCTCCACTTT. Translation gives CASSGGGGGSPLHF. The full variable domain, completed using reference TRBV5-1 and TRBJ1-6, is KAGVTQTPRYLIKTRGQQVTLSCSPISGHRSVSWYQQTPGQGLQFLFEYFSETQRNKGNFPGRFSGRQFSNSRSEMNVSTLELGDSALYLCASSGGGGGSPLHFGNGTRLTVT.

This CDR3 reads CASRSDRADYGYTF. CDR3 coding DNA: TGTGCCAGCAGATCGGACAGGGCCGACTATGGCTACACCTTC. The chain recombines TRBV7-9 with TRBJ1-2, with TRBD1 matching 8 bases. This CDR3 comprises 14 residues. Per germline, CDR1 SEHNR and CDR2 FQNEAQ (reference sequence). The V segment lost 6 bases and the J segment 3 bases; nucleotides outside the gene matches: 6.

The chain combines TRBV24-1 with TRBJ1-5; 7 nucleotides align to TRBD1. The V gene end was trimmed by 4 bases and the J gene end by 5 bases; junction bases not matched to a gene: 13. Germline V gene sequence: CDR1 KGHDR, CDR2 SFDVKD. The CDR3 is 17 residues long. CDR3 sequence (DNA): TGTGCCACCAGTGACTCCCGGGAGCCCACAGGGGATCAGCCCCAGCATTTT. This gives the protein CATSDSREPTGDQPQHF.

This clone was recorded only once. The chain employs TRBV19 and TRBJ1-6, with TRBD1 matching 7 bases. With 6 bases clipped from V and 10 bases from J, the junction kept 15 bases outside the gene matches. This CDR3 has 16 residues. Germline CDR1 is LNHDA and CDR2 is SQIVND (reference sequence). The DNA for the CDR3 is TGTGCCAGTAGAGGACCACTTGCCGGGACAGACTCACCCCTCCACTTT. It encodes CASRGPLAGTDSPLHF.

The gene calls are TRBV5-4 and TRBJ2-1; D is unclear. Germline lookup yields CDR1 SGHNT and CDR2 YYREEE (reference sequence). This CDR3 has 11 amino acids. Trimming cost V 2 bases and J 7 bases, with 4 bases left between them. CDR3 in amino acids: CASSLENEQFF. The CDR3, as DNA: TGTGCCAGCAGCTTAGAGAATGAGCAGTTCTTC.

In DNA form, the CDR3 reads TGTGCCAGCAGCCAATGGTTAGGGACAGGGTTGGTCGAGCAGTACTTC. Protein: CASSQWLGTGLVEQYF. The chain carries TRBV14 and TRBJ2-7; 9 positions match TRBD1. The V and J ends lost 2 bases and 6 bases, in that order; junction bases with no gene match: 11. Germline values: CDR1 SGHDN, CDR2 FVKESK. CDR3 length: 16 residues. Filled out from reference TRBV14 and TRBJ2-7, the complete variable domain reads EAGVTQFPSHSVIEKGQTVTLRCDPISGHDNLYWYRRVMGKEIKFLLHFVKESKQDESGMPNNRFLAERTGGTYSTLKVQPAELEDSGVYFCASSQWLGTGLVEQYFGPGTRLTVT.

This clone was recorded a few times. The chain couples TRBV6-2 or TRBV6-3 to TRBJ2-5; D is uncertain. V was cut by 4 bases and J by 3 bases, with 12 bases left in between. The CDR3 is 14 residues long. Per germline, CDR1 MNHEY and CDR2 SVGEGT. The CDR3 DNA sequence: TGTGCCAGCAGTTCGCTCGAGATGGAAGAGACCCAGTACTTC. Translation: CASSSLEMEETQYF.

The chain joins TRBV5-8 to TRBJ1-3, with D possibly being TRBD1 (6 bases). The CDR3 extends over 15 amino acids. Germline V lookup: CDR1 SGHTS, CDR2 YDEGEE. Between the trimmed V and J ends, which lost 4 bases and 4 bases, there was a span of 15 bases. The DNA for the CDR3 is TGTGCCAGCAGCCCCGGACCAGGGGCGGGAAACACCATATATTTT. The encoded protein is CASSPGPGAGNTIYF.

The chain couples TRBV3-1 (or the pseudogene TRBV3-2) to TRBJ2-5, with a weak D call TRBD2 (6 bases). V was pared by 0 bases and J by 5 bases, with 16 bases between. CDR1 LGHDT and CDR2 YNNKEL come from the germline V gene (reference sequence). This CDR3 region has 16 residues. CDR3 sequence: CASSQDWTGGWETQYF. CDR3 bases: TGTGCCAGCAGCCAAGATTGGACTGGAGGGTGGGAGACCCAGTACTTC.

The chain couples TRBV6-6 to TRBJ1-1; maybe TRBD1 (5 bases). The CDR3 loop spans 12 amino acids. Trimming stripped 4 bases from V and 3 bases from J, with 6 bases between. CDR1 and CDR2 (germline): MNHNY, SVGAGI (reference sequence). CDR3 DNA sequence: TGTGCCAGCAGTTGGGGGGACACTGAAGCTTTCTTT. Its translation is CASSWGDTEAFF.

The chain carries TRBV29-1 and TRBJ2-2; tentative D call: TRBD1 (6 bases). The CDR3 extends over 15 amino acids. The germline CDR1 and CDR2 sequences are SQVTM and ANQGSEA. V lost 1 base to trimming and J lost 3 bases, with 12 bases between them. The CDR3 bases are TGCAGCGTTGAAGCCAGGGGCGCGGACACCGGGGAGCTGTTTTTT. This sequence encodes CSVEARGADTGELFF.

This clone turned up a few times. The chain combines TRBV25-1 with TRBJ2-1, with D perhaps matching TRBD2 (5 bases). CDR1 and CDR2 from the germline V gene are MGHDK and SYGVNS. The V and J ends lost 5 bases and 7 bases respectively, with 6 bases between them. There are 11 residues in the CDR3. This CDR3 reads CASSPGNEQFF. Written as DNA, the CDR3 is TGTGCCAGCAGTCCGGGGAATGAGCAGTTCTTC.

The chain carries TRBV27 and TRBJ1-2; D is perhaps TRBD1 (6 bases). V lost 5 bases, J lost 4 bases, and 14 bases lay in between. The germline V gene has CDR1 MNHEY and CDR2 SMNVEV (reference sequence). CDR3 size: 14 residues. CDR3 amino acids: CASSHGPTGYGYTF. For the CDR3, the DNA is TGTGCCAGCAGTCATGGCCCGACAGGCTATGGCTACACCTTC.

The V call is TRBV6-2 or TRBV6-3, the J call TRBJ2-7; 12 positions match TRBD2. The CDR3 contains 16 residues. V lost 4 bases, J lost 6 bases, and 10 bases stayed unmatched. Germline CDR1 and CDR2: MNHEY and SVGEGT. CDR3 coding DNA: TGTGCCAGCAGTTCCCTCCTAGCGGGAGGGCCCGGCGAGCAGTACTTC. This sequence encodes CASSSLLAGGPGEQYF.